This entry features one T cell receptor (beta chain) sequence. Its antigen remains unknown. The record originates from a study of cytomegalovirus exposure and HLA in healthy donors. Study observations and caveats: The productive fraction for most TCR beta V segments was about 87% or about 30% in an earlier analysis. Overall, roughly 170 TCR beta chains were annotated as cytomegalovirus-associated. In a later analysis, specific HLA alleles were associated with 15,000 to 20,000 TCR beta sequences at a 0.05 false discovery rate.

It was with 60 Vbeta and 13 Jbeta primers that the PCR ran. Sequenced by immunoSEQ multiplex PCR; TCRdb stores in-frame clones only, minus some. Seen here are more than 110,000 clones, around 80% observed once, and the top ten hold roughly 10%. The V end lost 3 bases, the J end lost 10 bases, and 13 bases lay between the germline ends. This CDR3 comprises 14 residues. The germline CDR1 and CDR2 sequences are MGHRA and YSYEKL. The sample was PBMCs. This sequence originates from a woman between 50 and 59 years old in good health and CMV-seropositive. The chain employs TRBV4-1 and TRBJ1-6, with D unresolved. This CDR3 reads CASSHGQRGSPLHF. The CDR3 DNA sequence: TGCGCCAGCAGCCACGGTCAGAGAGGGTCACCCCTCCACTTT.